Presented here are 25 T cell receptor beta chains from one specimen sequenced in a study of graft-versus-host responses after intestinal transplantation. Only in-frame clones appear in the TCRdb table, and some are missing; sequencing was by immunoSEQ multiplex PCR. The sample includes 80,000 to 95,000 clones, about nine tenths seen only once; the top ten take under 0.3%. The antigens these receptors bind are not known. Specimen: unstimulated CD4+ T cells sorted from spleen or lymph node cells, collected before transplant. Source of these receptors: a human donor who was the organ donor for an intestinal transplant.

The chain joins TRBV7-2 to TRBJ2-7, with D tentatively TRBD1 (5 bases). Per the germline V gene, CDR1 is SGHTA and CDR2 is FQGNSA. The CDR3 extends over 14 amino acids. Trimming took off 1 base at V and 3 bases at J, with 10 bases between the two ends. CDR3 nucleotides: TGTGCCAGCAGCTTAGGAGCAGGGCGCTACGAGCAGTACTTC. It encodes CASSLGAGRYEQYF.

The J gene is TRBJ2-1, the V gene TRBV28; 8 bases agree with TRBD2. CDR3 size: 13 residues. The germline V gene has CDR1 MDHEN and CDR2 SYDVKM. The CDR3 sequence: CETRLAGNNEQFF. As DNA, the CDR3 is TGTGAGACGAGGCTAGCGGGTAACAATGAGCAGTTCTTC.

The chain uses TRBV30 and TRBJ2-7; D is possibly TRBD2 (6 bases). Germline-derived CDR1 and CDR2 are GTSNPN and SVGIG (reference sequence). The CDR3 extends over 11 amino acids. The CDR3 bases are TGTGCTTCCGGGAGCCGGTACGAGCAGTACTTC. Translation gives CASGSRYEQYF.

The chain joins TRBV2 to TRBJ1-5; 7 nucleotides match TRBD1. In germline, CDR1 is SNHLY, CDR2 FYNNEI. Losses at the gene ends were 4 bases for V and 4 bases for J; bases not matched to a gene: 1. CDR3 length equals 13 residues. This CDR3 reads CASSGTGNQPQHF. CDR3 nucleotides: TGTGCCAGCAGTGGGACAGGAAATCAGCCCCAGCATTTT.

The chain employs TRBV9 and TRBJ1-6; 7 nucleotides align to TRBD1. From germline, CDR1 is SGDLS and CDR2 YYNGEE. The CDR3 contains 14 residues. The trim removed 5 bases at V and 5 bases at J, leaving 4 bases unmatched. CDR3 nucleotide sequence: TGTGCCAGCAGAAAAGGACAGGATAATTCACCCCTCCACTTT. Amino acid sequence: CASRKGQDNSPLHF.

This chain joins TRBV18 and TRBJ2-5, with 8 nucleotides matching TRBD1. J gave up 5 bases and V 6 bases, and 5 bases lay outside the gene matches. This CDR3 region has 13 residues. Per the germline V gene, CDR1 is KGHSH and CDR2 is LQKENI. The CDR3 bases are TGTGCCAGCTCGCCGCACAGGGGGGAGACCCAGTACTTC. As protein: CASSPHRGETQYF.

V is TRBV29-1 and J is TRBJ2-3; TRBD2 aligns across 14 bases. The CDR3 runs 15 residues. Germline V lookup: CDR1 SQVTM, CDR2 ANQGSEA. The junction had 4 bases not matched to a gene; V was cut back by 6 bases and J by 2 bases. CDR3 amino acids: CSVEGLAGDTDTQYF. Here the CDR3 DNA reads TGCAGCGTCGAGGGACTAGCGGGGGACACAGATACGCAGTATTTT.

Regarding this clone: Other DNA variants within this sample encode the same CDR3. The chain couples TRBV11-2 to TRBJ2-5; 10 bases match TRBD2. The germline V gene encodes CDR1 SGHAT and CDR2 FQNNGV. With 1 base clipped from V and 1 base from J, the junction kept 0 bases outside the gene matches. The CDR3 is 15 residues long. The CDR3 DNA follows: TGTGCCAGCAGCTTAGTAGCGGGGGGCCAAGAGACCCAGTACTTC. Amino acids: CASSLVAGGQETQYF.

The chain's CDR3 is CASRQGVHYTEAFF. Written as DNA, the CDR3 is TGTGCCAGTCGACAGGGCGTTCATTACACTGAAGCTTTCTTT. The chain employs TRBV27 and TRBJ1-1; 7 positions match TRBD1. The junction had 10 bases not matched to a gene; V was cut back by 9 bases and J by 3 bases. Per the germline V gene, CDR1 is MNHEY and CDR2 is SMNVEV (reference sequence). CDR3 size: 14 residues.

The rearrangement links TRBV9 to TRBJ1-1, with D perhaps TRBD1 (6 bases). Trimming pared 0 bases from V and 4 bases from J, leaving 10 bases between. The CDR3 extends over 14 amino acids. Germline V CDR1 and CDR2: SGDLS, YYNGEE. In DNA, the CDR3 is TGTGCCAGCAGCGTAGAGGCCAGGGGCACTGAAGCTTTCTTT. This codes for CASSVEARGTEAFF.

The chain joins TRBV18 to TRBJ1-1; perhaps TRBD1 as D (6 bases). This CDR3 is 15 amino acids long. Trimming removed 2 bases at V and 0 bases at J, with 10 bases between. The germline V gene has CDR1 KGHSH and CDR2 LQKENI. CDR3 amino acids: CASSPSGVLNTEAFF. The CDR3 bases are TGTGCCAGCTCACCATCAGGGGTCCTGAACACTGAAGCTTTCTTT.

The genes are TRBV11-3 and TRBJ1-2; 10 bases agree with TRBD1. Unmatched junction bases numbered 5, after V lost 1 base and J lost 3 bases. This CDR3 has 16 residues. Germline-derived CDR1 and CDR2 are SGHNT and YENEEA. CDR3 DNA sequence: TGTGCCAGCAGCTTAGGTGGGACAGGGGACCACTATGGCTACACCTTC. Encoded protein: CASSLGGTGDHYGYTF.

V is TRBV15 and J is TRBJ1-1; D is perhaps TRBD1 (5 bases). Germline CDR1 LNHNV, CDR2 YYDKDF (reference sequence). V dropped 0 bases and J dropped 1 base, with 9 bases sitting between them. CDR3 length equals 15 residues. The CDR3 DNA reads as TGTGCCACCAGCAGAGATCTGACAGAGAACACTGAAGCTTTCTTT. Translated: CATSRDLTENTEAFF.

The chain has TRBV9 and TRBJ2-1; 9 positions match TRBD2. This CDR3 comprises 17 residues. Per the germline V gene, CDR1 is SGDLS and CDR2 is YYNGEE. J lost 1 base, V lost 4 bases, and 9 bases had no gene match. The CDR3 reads CASSPRLAGLSYNEQFF. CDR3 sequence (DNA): TGTGCCAGCAGCCCCCGGCTAGCGGGATTGTCCTACAATGAGCAGTTCTTC. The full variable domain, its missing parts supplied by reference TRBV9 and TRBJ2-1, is DSGVTQTPKHLITATGQRVTLRCSPRSGDLSVYWYQQSLDQGLQFLIQYYNGEERAKGNILERFSAQQFPDLHSELNLSSLELGDSALYFCASSPRLAGLSYNEQFFGPGTRLTVL.

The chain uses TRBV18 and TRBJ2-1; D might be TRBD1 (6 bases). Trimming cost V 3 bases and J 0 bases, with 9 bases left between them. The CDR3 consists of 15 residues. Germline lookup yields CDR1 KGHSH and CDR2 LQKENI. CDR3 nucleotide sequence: TGTGCCAGCTCACCGGGGACAAGCTCCTACAATGAGCAGTTCTTC. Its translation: CASSPGTSSYNEQFF.

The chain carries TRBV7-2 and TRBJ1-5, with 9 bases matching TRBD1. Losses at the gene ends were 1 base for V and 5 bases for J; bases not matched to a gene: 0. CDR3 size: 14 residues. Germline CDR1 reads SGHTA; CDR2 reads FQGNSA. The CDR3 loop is CASSLGQGDQPQHF. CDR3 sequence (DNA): TGTGCCAGCAGCTTAGGACAGGGGGATCAGCCCCAGCATTTT.

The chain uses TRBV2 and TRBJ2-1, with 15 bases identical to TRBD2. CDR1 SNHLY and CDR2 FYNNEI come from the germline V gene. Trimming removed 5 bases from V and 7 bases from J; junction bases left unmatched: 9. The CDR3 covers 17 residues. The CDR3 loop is CASSTQGGLAGGNEQFF. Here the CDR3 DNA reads TGTGCCAGCAGTACCCAGGGGGGACTAGCGGGAGGTAATGAGCAGTTCTTC. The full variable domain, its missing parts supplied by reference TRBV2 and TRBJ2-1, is EPEVTQTPSHQVTQMGQEVILRCVPISNHLYFYWYRQILGQKVEFLVSFYNNEISEKSEIFDDQFSVERPDGSNFTLKIRSTKLEDSAMYFCASSTQGGLAGGNEQFFGPGTRLTVL.

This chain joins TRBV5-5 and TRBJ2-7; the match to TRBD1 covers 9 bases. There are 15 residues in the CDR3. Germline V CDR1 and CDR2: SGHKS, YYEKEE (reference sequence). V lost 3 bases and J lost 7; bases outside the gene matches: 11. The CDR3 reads CASSSRGQGTSEQYF. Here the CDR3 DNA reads TGTGCCAGCAGCTCGCGCGGACAGGGGACCTCTGAGCAGTACTTC.

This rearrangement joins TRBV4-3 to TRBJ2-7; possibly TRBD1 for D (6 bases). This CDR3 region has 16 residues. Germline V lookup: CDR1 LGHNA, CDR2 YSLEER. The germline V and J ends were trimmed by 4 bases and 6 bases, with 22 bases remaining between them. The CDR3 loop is CASSRQLGGSRGEQYF. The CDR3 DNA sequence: TGCGCCAGCAGCCGACAGTTAGGGGGTTCAAGAGGCGAGCAGTACTTC.

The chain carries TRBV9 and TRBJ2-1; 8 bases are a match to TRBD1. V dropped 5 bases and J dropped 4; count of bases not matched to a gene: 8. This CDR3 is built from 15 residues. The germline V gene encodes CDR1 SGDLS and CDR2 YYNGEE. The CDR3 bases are TGTGCCAGCAGTCCCGGGACAGGAGATTACAATGAGCAGTTCTTC. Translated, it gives CASSPGTGDYNEQFF. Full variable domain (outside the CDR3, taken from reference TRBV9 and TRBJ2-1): DSGVTQTPKHLITATGQRVTLRCSPRSGDLSVYWYQQSLDQGLQFLIQYYNGEERAKGNILERFSAQQFPDLHSELNLSSLELGDSALYFCASSPGTGDYNEQFFGPGTRLTVL.

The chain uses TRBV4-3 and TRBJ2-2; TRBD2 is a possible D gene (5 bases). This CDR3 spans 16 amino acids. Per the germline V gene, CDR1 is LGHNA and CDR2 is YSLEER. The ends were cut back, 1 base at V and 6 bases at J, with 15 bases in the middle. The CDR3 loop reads CASSQVFVGGAGELFF. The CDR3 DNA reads TGCGCCAGCAGCCAAGTTTTCGTCGGAGGCGCCGGGGAGCTGTTTTTT.

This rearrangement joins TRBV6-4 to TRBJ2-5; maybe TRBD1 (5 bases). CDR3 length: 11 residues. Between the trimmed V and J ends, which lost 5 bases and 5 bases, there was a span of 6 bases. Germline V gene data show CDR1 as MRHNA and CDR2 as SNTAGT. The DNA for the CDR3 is TGTGCCAGCAGTCCAGGGGAGACCCAGTACTTC. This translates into CASSPGETQYF.

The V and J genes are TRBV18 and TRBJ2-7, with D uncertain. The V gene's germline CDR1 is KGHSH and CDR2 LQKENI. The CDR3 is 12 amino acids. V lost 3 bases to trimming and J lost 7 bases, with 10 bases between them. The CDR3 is CASSPSPSEQYF. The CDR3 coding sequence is TGTGCCAGCTCACCTTCCCCTTCGGAGCAGTACTTC.

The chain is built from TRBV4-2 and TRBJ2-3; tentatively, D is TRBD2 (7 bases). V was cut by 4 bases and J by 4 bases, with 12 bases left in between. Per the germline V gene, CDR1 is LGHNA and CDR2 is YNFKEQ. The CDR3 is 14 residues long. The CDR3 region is CASSPGGSADTQYF. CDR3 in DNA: TGTGCCAGCAGCCCGGGGGGCTCTGCAGATACGCAGTATTTT.

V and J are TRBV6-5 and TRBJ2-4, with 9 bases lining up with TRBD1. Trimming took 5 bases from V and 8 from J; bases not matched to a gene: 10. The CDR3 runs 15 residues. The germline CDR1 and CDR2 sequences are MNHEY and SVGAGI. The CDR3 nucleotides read TGTGCCAGCAGTCGAGGAGGGACAGGGACGGACATTCAGTACTTC. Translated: CASSRGGTGTDIQYF.